This T cell receptor (beta chain) stems from a study of regulatory T cells in long-lasting Graves disease. With regard to this clonotype: Its antigen is currently unknown.

Time point described: newly diagnosed GD, antithyroid drugs for less than 3 months. The TCR library was prepared using RNA isolated from PBMCs. Patients of an endocrinology department in Xi'an, China, were included. Arm-PCR of CDR3 regions and iRepertoire HTBI primers were the basis on which TCR beta libraries were built. TCRdb analysed the multiplex PCR reads with MiXCR anew, one entry per CDR3 protein. The table lists approximately 250,000 distinct CDR3 sequences, around 16% of them singletons. Regarding the study as a whole: TCR diversity was lower in persistent Graves' patients (versus newly diagnosed ones).

The clonotype was recovered from a female donor with Graves disease. This material consisted of peripheral blood mononuclear cells (PBMCs), taken at new diagnosis, from a patient treated with antithyroid drugs.

The CDR3 loop reads CASSLQTNYGYTF. CDR3 DNA sequence: TGTGCCAGCAGCTTACAGACTAACTATGGCTACACCTTC. V and J are TRBV7-9 and TRBJ1-2; the D is unclear. CDR3 length: 13 amino acids. In germline, CDR1 is SEHNR, CDR2 FQNEAQ (reference sequence). The V end was cut by 2 bases, the J end by 0 bases, with 4 bases between.